The sequence of this T cell receptor (beta chain) was determined in a study of PD-1 blockade in classical Hodgkin lymphoma. Study in general: Intravenous nivolumab at 3 mg/kg was given to patients every 2 weeks. Points from the study as a whole: Partial responders and progressors had significantly lower baseline TCR diversity. The authors excluded patients who started nivolumab under 1 year after ASCT.

The germline CDR1 and CDR2 sequences are SGHVS and FNYEAQ. CDR3 length equals 17 residues. J lost 5 bases, V lost 5 bases, and 14 bases had no gene match. Documented time point: cycle 4 day 1 (C4D1), after less than 7 weeks of nivolumab. Every patient experienced relapse after autologous stem cell transplantation, and brentuximab vedotin exposure varied. Method: immunoSEQ multiplex PCR; TCRdb's copy keeps in-frame clones and lacks some. The sample has tens of thousands of clones; 87% are singletons. With regard to this clone: Antigen specificity is unknown.

The sequenced sample was peripheral blood mononuclear cells (PBMCs), obtained before the fourth cycle of nivolumab. This chain joins TRBV7-6 and TRBJ2-7; 11 bases are a match to TRBD2. The TCR was taken from a human donor with classical Hodgkin lymphoma. The CDR3 is CASSPRGVAGGSHEQYF. CDR3 in DNA: TGTGCCAGCAGCCCCAGGGGGGTAGCGGGGGGGTCCCACGAGCAGTACTTC.